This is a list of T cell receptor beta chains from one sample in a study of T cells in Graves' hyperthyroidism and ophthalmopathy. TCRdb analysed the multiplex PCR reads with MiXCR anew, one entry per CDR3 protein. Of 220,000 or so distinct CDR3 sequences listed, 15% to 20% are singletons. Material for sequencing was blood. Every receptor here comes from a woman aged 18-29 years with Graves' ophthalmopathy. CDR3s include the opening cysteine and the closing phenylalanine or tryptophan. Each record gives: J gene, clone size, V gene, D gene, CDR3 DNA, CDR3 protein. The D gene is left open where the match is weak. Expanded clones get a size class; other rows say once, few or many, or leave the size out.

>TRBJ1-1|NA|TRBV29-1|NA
TGCAGCGTTGAAGGACAAGATCCTGAAGCTTTCTTT
CSVEGQDPEAFF
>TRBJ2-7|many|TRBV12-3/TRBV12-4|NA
TGTGCCAGCAGCTTACAGGGCATTTACGAGCAGTACTTC
CASSLQGIYEQYF
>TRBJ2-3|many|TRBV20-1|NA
TGTAGGATTCTCACAGATACGCAGTATTTT
CRILTDTQYF
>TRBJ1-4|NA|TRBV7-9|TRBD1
TGTGCCAGCAGCTTAGCCCTTGGACAGGCTAATGAAAAACTGTTTTTT
CASSLALGQANEKLFF
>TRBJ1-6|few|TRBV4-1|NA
TGCGCCAGCAGCCAAGTCGTCAGGGTGAATTCACCCCTCCACTTT
CASSQVVRVNSPLHF
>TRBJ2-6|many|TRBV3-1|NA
TGTGCCAGCAGCCAAGATCCTAGGGATTTCTCTGGGGCCAACGTCCTGACTTTC
CASSQDPRDFSGANVLTF
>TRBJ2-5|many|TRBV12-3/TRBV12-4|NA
TGTGCCAGCAGTCGAAACAGGGCGGCGGGGGAGACCCAGTACTTC
CASSRNRAAGETQYF
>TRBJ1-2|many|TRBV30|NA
TGTGCCTGGAATCGGGGGGTCTATGGCTACACCTTC
CAWNRGVYGYTF
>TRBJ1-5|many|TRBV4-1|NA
TGCGCCAGCAGCCAAGAGGGGACCGGATATCAGCCCCAGCATTTT
CASSQEGTGYQPQHF
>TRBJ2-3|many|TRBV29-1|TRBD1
TGCAGCGTTGAACGGACAGGGGGGAGAACAGATACGCAGTATTTT
CSVERTGGRTDTQYF
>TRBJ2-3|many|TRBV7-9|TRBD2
TGTGCCAGCAGCCCCTTGGGCGGGAGGGCCTCAGATACGCAGTATTTT
CASSPLGGRASDTQYF
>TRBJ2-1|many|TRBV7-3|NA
TGTGCCAGCAGCTCGGCCCGAGACAATGAGCAGTTCTTC
CASSSARDNEQFF
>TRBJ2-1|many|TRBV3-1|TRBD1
TGTGCCAGCAGCCTTGGGACAGGGGCCGTGAATGAGCAGTTCTTC
CASSLGTGAVNEQFF
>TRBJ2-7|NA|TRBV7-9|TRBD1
TGTGCCAGCAGCTTATCGGCGGGCAGGGGGCTATCTGAGCAGTACTTC
CASSLSAGRGLSEQYF
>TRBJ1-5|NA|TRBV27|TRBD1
TGTGCCAGCAGAAGACAGGGGGGGAGCAATCAGCCCCAGCATTTT
CASRRQGGSNQPQHF
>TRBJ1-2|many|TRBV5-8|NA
TGTGCCAGCAGCCAAGACGGAAACTATGGCTACACCTTC
CASSQDGNYGYTF
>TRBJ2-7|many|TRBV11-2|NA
TGTGCCAGCACCTACCAGGGGAGTGGGGAGCAGTACTTC
CASTYQGSGEQYF
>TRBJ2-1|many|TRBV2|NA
TGTGCCAGCAGACAGGGCGGCTACAATGAGCAGTTCTTC
CASRQGGYNEQFF
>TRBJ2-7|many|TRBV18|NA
TGTGCCAGCTCGCTCGACTATACCACCAACGAGCAGTACTTC
CASSLDYTTNEQYF
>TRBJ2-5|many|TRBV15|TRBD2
TGTGCCACCAGCAGAGGGGCGGGAGGGCCGGAGACCCAGTACTTC
CATSRGAGGPETQYF
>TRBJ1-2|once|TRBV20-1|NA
TGCAGTGCTAGATTGGGGCTCTGGAACTATGGCTACACCTTC
CSARLGLWNYGYTF
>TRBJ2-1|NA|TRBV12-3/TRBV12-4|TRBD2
TGTGCCAGCAGCTCCTCTAGCGGGAGCTCCTACAATGAGCAGTTCTTC
CASSSSSGSSYNEQFF
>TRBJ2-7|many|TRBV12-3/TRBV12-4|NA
TGTGCCAGCAGCCAAAGGGTCGGGGTGGGGGCGTACGAGCAGTACTTC
CASSQRVGVGAYEQYF
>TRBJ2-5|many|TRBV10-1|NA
TGCGCCAGCAGTGAGTCAGGGGTAGCGGAAGAGACCCAGTACTTC
CASSESGVAEETQYF
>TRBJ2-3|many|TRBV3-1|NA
TGTGCCAGCAGCCAAGGAGAAGGGGGGTTGGCAGATACGCAGTATTTT
CASSQGEGGLADTQYF
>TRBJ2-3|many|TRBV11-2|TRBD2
TGTGCCAGCAGCTTACTTAGCGGGGGGACAGATACGCAGTATTTT
CASSLLSGGTDTQYF
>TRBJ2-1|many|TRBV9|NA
TGTGCCAGCAGCCCCTACGGCTCTGTCTCCTACAATGAGCAGTTCTTC
CASSPYGSVSYNEQFF
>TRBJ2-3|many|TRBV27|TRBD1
TGTGCCAGCAGTTCCCGACAGGGGCCTGGCACAGATACGCAGTATTTT
CASSSRQGPGTDTQYF
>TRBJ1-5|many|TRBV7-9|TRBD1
TGTGCCAGCAGTCCAGGGGGTAGCAATCAGCCCCAGCATTTT
CASSPGGSNQPQHF
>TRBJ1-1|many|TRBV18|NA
TGTGCCAGCTCACCACCGGGGGCGGTCGAAGCTTTCTTT
CASSPPGAVEAFF
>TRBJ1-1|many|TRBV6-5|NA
TGTGCCAGCAGTTACTCATACCGGGGGAACACTGAAGCTTTCTTT
CASSYSYRGNTEAFF
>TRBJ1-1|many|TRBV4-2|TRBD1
TGTGCCAGCAGCCAAGCATCAGGACAGGGGGCCCGAGGCACTGAAGCTTTCTTT
CASSQASGQGARGTEAFF
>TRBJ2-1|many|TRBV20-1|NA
TGCAGTGCTATACCAGATCACAATGAGCAGTTCTTC
CSAIPDHNEQFF